These 5 T cell receptor beta chains were sequenced from one sample in a study of beta chain features in type 1 diabetes. Expressed TCRB transcripts were sequenced after all isolated RNA was converted to cDNA. Clones were read by immunoSEQ multiplex PCR, and TCRdb kept only the in-frame ones, dropping some. The sample has about 410,000 clones, approximately 15% seen once. Sequencing was performed on naive CD4+ T cells from blood. The receptors come from a man aged 25-45 years in good health.

This clone was counted a few times. The chain recombines TRBV28 with TRBJ2-7; D assignment may be TRBD1 or TRBD2 (5 bases each). This CDR3 has 11 amino acids. CDR1 is MDHEN and CDR2 is SYDVKM in the germline V gene. In DNA, the CDR3 is TGTGCCAGCAGTTCGGGACCGAGTCTCAACGTC. Its translation is CASSSGPSLNV.

The V and J genes are TRBV6-1 and TRBJ2-7, with TRBD1 matching 9 bases. Trimming took 7 bases from V and 3 from J; bases not matched to a gene: 10. The CDR3 runs 15 residues. Per germline, CDR1 MNHNS and CDR2 SASEGT. CDR3 DNA: TGTGCCAGCAAGAAGGACAGGGGAGCTAACTACGAGCAGTACGTC. Translating gives CASKKDRGANYEQYV.

Many counts were recorded for this clone. The genes are TRBV30 and TRBJ2-1; no firm D call. This CDR3 spans 11 amino acids. Looked up from germline, CDR1 is GTSNPN and CDR2 is SVGIG (reference sequence). Trimming removed 2 bases from V and 7 bases from J, with 6 bases in between. This chain's CDR3 is CAWSTINEQFF. DNA of the CDR3: TGTGCCTGGAGTACTATTAATGAGCAGTTCTTC.

This clone was counted between two and nine times. The rearrangement uses TRBV6-6 and TRBJ1-2; 7 bases line up with TRBD1. CDR1 is MNHNY, CDR2 SVGAGI, per germline (reference sequence). The CDR3 covers 14 residues. Trimming took 7 bases from V and 3 from J; bases not matched to a gene: 8. CDR3 loop: CASTKYRGDYGYTF. CDR3 sequence (DNA): TGTGCCAGCACCAAATACAGGGGAGACTATGGCTACACCTTC.

In this sample, this clone turned up a few times. The chain employs TRBV13 and TRBJ1-2; no reliable D call. Looked up from germline, CDR1 is PRHDT and CDR2 is FYEKMQ (reference sequence). The CDR3 is made up of 13 amino acids. V was cut by 4 bases and J by 6 bases, with 12 bases left in between. CDR3 sequence: CASSSRSPHGYTF. CDR3 coding DNA: TGTGCCAGCAGCTCCCGAAGTCCCCATGGCTACACCTTC.